This T cell receptor beta chain was documented in a study of T cell repertoires in cytomegalovirus infection (dated by TCRdb to 2018 to 2020). Study-level background: The HLA type of each donor mattered for the analysis, because public TCR beta signatures pointed to carriage of CMV infection along with the matching HLA type.

Paper-wide results and their limitations: Carriers of CMV infection plus the relevant HLA type were discriminated by the cumulative frequency of public TCR beta family members in the study cohort and in an independent 352-donor cohort. The ex vivo response was dominated by HLA-C-restricted CMV-specific TCR beta clonotypes, which also provided the single most frequent clonotype in two of eight donors.

This clonotype was counted a few times. No cognate antigen has been identified for it. No clone much larger than this one lies a single base away; base qualities are absent. The instrument given in TCRdb is Illumina HiSeq 1500. The public reads were run again by TCRdb, first through fastp at Q25 and then through MiXCR, and only productive beta chains were kept. Every CDR3 protein is listed once, alongside the most common genes and DNA of its rows. The sample table records roughly 760,000 distinct CDR3 sequences; approximately 40% of these occur just once. The ten largest clones represent around 3% of the sample. For this chain, trimming is 5 bases at the V end and 8 bases at the J end, and the number of junction bases without a gene match is 9. There are 15 amino acids in the CDR3, from cysteine to phenylalanine inclusive. Only the CDR3 DNA is retained, 45 bases long and in frame from the first base.

This TCR came from a human donor in good health (CMV status not recorded). Some clones in this sample may be carry-over from other donors' samples. The V and J segments used are TRBV12-3 or TRBV12-4 and TRBJ1-4; 9 central nucleotides agree with TRBD1. Sequences were obtained from PBMCs. The CDR3 region has the sequence CASSKGTGMGEKLFF. The nucleotide sequence is given as TGTGCCAGCAGTAAAGGGACAGGGATGGGCGAAAAACTGTTTTTT.